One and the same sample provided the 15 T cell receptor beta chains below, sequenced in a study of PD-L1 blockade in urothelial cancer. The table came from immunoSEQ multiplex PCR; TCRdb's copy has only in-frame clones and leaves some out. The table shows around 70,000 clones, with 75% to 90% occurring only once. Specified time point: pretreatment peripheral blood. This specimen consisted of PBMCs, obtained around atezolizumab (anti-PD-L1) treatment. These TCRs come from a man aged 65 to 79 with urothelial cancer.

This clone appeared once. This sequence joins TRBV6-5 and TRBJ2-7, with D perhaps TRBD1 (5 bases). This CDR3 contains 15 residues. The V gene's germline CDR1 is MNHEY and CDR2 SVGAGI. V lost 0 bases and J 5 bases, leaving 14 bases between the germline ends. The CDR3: CASSYSRQGLDEQYF. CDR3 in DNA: TGTGCCAGCAGTTACTCAAGGCAGGGCCTCGACGAGCAGTACTTC.

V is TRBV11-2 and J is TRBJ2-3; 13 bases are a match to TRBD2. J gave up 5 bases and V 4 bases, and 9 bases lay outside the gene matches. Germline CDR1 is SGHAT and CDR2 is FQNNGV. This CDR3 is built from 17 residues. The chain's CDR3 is CASSSGLAGVWVDTQYF. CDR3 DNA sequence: TGTGCCAGCAGCTCAGGACTAGCGGGAGTGTGGGTAGATACGCAGTATTTT.

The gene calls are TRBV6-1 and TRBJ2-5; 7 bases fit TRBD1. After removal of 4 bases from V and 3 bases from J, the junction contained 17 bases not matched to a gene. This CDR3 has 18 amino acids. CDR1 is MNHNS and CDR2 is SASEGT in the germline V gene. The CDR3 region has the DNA TGTGCCAGCAGTGCCCTAGGGGGCGGAGTTGTCACTAAAGAGACCCAGTACTTC. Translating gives CASSALGGGVVTKETQYF.

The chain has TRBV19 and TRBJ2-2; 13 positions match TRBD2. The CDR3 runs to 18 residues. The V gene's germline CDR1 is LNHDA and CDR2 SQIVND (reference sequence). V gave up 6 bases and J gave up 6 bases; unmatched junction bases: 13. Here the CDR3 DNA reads TGTGCCAGTAGCACTAGCGGGAGGGCCGGGTTTTGGGCCGGGGAGCTGTTTTTT. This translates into CASSTSGRAGFWAGELFF.

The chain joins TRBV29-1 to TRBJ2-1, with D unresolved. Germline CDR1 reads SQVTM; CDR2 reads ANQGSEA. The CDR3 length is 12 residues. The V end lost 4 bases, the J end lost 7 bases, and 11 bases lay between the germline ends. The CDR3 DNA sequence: TGCAGCGTTGGCAAAGCTCCGAATGAGCAGTTCTTC. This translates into CSVGKAPNEQFF.

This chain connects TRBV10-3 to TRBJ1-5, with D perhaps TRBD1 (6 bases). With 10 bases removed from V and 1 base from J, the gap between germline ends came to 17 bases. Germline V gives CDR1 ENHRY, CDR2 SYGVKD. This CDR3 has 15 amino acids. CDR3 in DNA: TGTGCCAGCGCGGGGGGGGCCGAAAGCAATCAGCCCCAGCATTTT. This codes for CASAGGAESNQPQHF.

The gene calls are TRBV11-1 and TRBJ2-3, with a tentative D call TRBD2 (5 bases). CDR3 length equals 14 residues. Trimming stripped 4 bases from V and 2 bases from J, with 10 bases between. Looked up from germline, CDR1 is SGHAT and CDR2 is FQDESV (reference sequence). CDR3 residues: CASSSDLPTDTQYF. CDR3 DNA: TGTGCCAGCAGCTCGGACTTGCCCACAGATACGCAGTATTTT.

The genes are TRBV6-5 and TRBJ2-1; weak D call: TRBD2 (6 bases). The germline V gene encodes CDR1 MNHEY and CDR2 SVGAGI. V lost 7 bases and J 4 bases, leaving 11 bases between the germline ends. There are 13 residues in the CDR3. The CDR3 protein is CASMGLPYNEQFF. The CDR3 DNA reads TGTGCCAGCATGGGACTTCCTTACAATGAGCAGTTCTTC.

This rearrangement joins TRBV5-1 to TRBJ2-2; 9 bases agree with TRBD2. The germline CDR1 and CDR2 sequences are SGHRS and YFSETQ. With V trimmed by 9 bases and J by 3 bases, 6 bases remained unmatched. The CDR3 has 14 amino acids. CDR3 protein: CATRTSDDTGELFF. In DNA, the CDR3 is TGCGCCACCCGGACTAGCGACGACACCGGGGAGCTGTTTTTT.

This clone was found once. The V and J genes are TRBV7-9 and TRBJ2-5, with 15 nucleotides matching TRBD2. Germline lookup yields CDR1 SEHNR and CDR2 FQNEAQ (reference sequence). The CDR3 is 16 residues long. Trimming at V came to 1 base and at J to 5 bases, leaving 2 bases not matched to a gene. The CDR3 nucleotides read TGTGCCAGCAGCTTAGGGACTAGCGGGAGGGTTGAGACCCAGTACTTC. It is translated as CASSLGTSGRVETQYF.

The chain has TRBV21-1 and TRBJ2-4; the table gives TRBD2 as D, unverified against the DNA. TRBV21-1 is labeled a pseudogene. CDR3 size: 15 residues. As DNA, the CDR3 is TGTGCCAGCTGCCTAGCGGGAGTAGCCAAAAACATTCAGTACTTC. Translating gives CASCLAGVAKNIQYF.

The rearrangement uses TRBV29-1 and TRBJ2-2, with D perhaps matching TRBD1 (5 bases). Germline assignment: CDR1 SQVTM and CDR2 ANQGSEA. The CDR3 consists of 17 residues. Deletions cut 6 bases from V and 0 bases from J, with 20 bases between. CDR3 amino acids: CSVAAYMGPTNTGELFF. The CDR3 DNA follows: TGCAGCGTCGCTGCCTATATGGGGCCTACGAACACCGGGGAGCTGTTTTTT.

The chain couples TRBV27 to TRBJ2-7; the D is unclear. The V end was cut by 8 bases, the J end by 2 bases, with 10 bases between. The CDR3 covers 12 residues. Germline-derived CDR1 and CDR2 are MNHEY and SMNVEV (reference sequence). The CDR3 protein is CASGPRAYEQYF. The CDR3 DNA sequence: TGTGCCAGCGGTCCTCGAGCCTACGAGCAGTACTTC.

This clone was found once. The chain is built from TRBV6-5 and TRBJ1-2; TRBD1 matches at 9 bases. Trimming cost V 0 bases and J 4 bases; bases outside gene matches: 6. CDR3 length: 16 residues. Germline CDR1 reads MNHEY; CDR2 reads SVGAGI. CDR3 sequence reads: CASSYSGQGQFYGYTF. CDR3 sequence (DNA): TGTGCCAGCAGTTACTCGGGACAGGGTCAATTCTATGGCTACACCTTC.

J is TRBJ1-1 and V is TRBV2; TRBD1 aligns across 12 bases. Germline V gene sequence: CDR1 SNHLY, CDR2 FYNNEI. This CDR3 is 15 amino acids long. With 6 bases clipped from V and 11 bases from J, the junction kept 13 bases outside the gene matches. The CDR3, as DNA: TGTGCCAGCAGGTTCGGGACAGGGGGCGGCCAGAAGGCTTTCTTT. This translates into CASRFGTGGGQKAFF. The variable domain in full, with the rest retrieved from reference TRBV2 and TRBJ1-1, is EPEVTQTPSHQVTQMGQEVILRCVPISNHLYFYWYRQILGQKVEFLVSFYNNEISEKSEIFDDQFSVERPDGSNFTLKIRSTKLEDSAMYFCASRFGTGGGQKAFFGQGTRLTVV.